One sample yielded the 8 T cell receptor beta chains listed below, sequenced in a study of CD8 T cells in Susac syndrome. RNA totalling about 0.45 to 1 ug underwent reverse transcription with random hexamers. TCRdb itself ran the immunoSEQ multiplex PCR reads through MiXCR, one entry per CDR3 protein. The repertoire holds about 200,000 distinct CDR3 sequences, with about 94% as singletons. The sample was CD4+ T cells from PBMCs. The origin of the receptors is a human donor with multiple sclerosis.

The chain has TRBV20-1 and TRBJ2-7; the match to TRBD1 covers 10 bases. CDR1 and CDR2 (germline): DFQATT, SNEGSKA (reference sequence). The CDR3 totals 14 residues. Losses at the gene ends were 1 base for V and 4 bases for J; bases not matched to a gene: 4. The CDR3 here is CSARGRDRGYEQYF. CDR3 sequence (DNA): TGCAGTGCTAGAGGCCGGGACAGGGGATACGAGCAGTACTTC.

The V and J genes are TRBV4-3 and TRBJ2-2, with 7 bases lining up with TRBD2. Germline CDR1 LGHNA, CDR2 YSLEER. The V segment lost 1 base and the J segment 5 bases; nucleotides outside the gene matches: 1. This CDR3 has 14 residues. Written as DNA, the CDR3 is TGCGCCAGCAGCCAAGTCGGGAGGACCGGGGAGCTGTTTTTT. Translation gives CASSQVGRTGELFF.

The V and J genes are TRBV3-1 and TRBJ2-7; 8 positions agree with TRBD2. Germline assignment: CDR1 LGHDT and CDR2 YNNKEL (reference sequence). Trimming cost V 5 bases and J 2 bases; bases outside gene matches: 5. The CDR3 totals 14 residues. The CDR3 is CASSSRLAPYEQYF. Written as DNA, the CDR3 is TGTGCCAGCAGCTCCCGACTAGCGCCCTACGAGCAGTACTTC.

This chain connects TRBV30 to TRBJ1-1, with D maybe TRBD1 (6 bases). Germline values: CDR1 GTSNPN, CDR2 SVGIG (reference sequence). The V and J ends lost 3 bases and 0 bases respectively, with 11 bases between them. This CDR3 is built from 14 residues. The CDR3 DNA is TGTGCCTGGAGCGGGGACATTATGAACACTGAAGCTTTCTTT. Its protein product is CAWSGDIMNTEAFF.

CDR3 in DNA: TGCAGCGCGGATGCTGGCCAAGAGACCCAGTACTTC. Amino acid sequence: CSADAGQETQYF. This sequence joins TRBV29-1 and TRBJ2-5, with D unclear. The germline CDR1 and CDR2 sequences are SQVTM and ANQGSEA. V lost 7 bases and J lost 1, with 10 bases in between. This CDR3 region has 12 residues.

V gene TRBV20-1 combines with J gene TRBJ1-1, with no clear D. The CDR3 covers 13 residues. Germline V gene lookup returns CDR1 DFQATT and CDR2 SNEGSKA (reference sequence). V was pared by 2 bases and J by 4 bases, with 11 bases between. CDR3 residues: CSARLTVFTEAFF. CDR3 DNA sequence: TGCAGTGCTAGATTAACGGTTTTCACTGAAGCTTTCTTT.

The V call is TRBV29-1, the J call TRBJ2-7; a possible D gene is TRBD2 (6 bases). The germline V gene has CDR1 SQVTM and CDR2 ANQGSEA. Deletions cut 5 bases from V and 2 bases from J, with 10 bases between. CDR3 length: 12 residues. The chain's CDR3 is CSVMGLPYEQYF. The DNA for the CDR3 is TGCAGCGTTATGGGACTGCCCTACGAGCAGTACTTC.

This rearrangement joins TRBV15 to TRBJ1-5; D unclear. Germline V lookup: CDR1 LNHNV, CDR2 YYDKDF (reference sequence). This CDR3 comprises 13 residues. The ends were cut back, 3 bases at V and 3 bases at J, with 6 bases in the middle. The CDR3 spells CATSRAPNQPQHF. CDR3 coding DNA: TGTGCCACCAGCAGGGCCCCCAATCAGCCCCAGCATTTT.